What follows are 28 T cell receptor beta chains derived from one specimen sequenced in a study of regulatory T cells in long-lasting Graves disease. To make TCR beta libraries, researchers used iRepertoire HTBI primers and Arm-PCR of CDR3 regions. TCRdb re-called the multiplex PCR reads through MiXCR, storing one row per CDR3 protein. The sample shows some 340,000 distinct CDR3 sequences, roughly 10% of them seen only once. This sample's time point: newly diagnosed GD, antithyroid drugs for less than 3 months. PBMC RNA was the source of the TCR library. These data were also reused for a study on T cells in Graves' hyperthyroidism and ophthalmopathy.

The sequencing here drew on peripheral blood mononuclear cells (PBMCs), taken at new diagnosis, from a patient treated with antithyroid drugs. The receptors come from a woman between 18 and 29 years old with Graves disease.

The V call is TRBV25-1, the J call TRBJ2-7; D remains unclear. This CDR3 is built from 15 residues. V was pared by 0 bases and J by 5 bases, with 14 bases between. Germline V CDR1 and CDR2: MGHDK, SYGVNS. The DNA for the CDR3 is TGTGCCAGCAGTGAATACTCCGGCAGGCTCGACGAGCAGTACTTC. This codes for CASSEYSGRLDEQYF.

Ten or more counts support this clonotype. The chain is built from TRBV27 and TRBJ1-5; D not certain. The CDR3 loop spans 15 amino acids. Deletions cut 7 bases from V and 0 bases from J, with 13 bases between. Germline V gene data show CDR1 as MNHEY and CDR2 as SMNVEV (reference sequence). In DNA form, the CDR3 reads TGTGCCAGCACCTTCACGTTTGATAGCAATCAGCCCCAGCATTTT. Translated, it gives CASTFTFDSNQPQHF.

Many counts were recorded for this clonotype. CDR3 nucleotides: TGTGCCAGCAGCTTAGGACGGTTGAACACTGAAGCTTTCTTT. It yields the protein CASSLGRLNTEAFF. V and J are TRBV7-9 and TRBJ1-1; D gene ambiguous. The CDR3 has 14 residues. CDR1 is SEHNR and CDR2 is FQNEAQ in the germline V gene (reference sequence). Trimming removed 1 base at V and 0 bases at J, with 6 bases between.

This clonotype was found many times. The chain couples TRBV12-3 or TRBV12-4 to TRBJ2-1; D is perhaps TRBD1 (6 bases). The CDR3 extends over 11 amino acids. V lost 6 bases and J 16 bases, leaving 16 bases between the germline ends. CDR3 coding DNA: TGTGCCAGCAGCCTCTCCGGGACACATTTCTTC. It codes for CASSLSGTHFF.

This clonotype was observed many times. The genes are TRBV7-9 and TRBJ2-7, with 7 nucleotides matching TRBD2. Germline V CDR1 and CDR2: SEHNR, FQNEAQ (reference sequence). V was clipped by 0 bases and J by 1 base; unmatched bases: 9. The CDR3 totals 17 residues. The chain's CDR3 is CASSLAPGTIVSYEQYF. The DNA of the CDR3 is TGTGCCAGCAGCTTAGCCCCAGGGACTATTGTTTCCTACGAGCAGTACTTC.

The CDR3 DNA reads TGCAGTGCTAGAGATCCCGATCAGGAGAGGAACTATGGCTACACCTTC. Amino acid sequence: CSARDPDQERNYGYTF. The chain couples TRBV20-1 to TRBJ1-2; the D is unclear. The CDR3 length is 16 residues. With 0 bases removed from V and 2 bases from J, the gap between germline ends came to 16 bases. CDR1 is DFQATT, CDR2 SNEGSKA, per germline (reference sequence).

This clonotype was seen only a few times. CDR3 region: CSADRGREFF. CDR3 coding DNA: TGCAGCGCGGACCGGGGGCGGGAGTTCTTC. This chain joins TRBV29-1 and TRBJ2-1; D may match TRBD1 or TRBD2 (6 bases each). This CDR3 is built from 10 residues. Trimming shortened V by 7 bases and J by 14 bases, and 15 bases separated the two germline ends. Germline V CDR1 and CDR2: SQVTM, ANQGSEA.

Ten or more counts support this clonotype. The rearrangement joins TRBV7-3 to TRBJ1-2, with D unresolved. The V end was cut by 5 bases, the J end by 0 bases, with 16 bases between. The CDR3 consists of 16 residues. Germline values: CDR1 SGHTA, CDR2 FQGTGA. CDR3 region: CASSPDPRVANYGYTF. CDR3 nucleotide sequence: TGTGCCAGCAGCCCCGACCCCCGGGTCGCTAACTATGGCTACACCTTC.

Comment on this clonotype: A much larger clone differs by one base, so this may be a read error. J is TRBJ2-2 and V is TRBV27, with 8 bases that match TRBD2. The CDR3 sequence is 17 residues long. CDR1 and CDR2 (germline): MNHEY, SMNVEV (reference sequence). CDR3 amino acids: CASSSRPGLGNTGEPFF. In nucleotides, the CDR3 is TGTGCCAGCAGTTCGAGACCGGGACTAGGGAACACCGGGGAGCCGTTTTTT.

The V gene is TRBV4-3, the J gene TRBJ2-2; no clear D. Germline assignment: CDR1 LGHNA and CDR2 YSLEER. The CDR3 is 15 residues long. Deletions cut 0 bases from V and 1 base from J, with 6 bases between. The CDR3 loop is CASSQDPVNTGELFF. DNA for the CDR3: TGCGCCAGCAGCCAAGATCCAGTGAACACCGGGGAGCTGTTTTTT.

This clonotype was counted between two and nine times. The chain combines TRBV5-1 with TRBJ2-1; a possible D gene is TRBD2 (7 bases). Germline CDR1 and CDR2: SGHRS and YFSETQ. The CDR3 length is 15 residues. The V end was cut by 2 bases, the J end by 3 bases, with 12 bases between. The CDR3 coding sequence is TGCGCCAGCAGCTTAGGGGGGGCTCACTACAATGAGCAGTTCTTC. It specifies CASSLGGAHYNEQFF.

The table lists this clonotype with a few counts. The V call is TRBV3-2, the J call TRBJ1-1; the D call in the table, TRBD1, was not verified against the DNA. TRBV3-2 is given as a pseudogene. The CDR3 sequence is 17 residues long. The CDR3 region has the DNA TGTGCCAGCAGCCAGGGCGGGACAGGGGGCTTAAACACTGAAGCTTTCTTT. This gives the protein CASSQGGTGGLNTEAFF.

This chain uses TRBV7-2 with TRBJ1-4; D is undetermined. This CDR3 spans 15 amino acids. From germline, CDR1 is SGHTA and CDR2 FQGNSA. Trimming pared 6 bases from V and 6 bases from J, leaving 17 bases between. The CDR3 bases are TGTGCCAGCAGTCCCCAGGCGGCGTTTCATGAAAAACTGTTTTTT. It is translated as CASSPQAAFHEKLFF. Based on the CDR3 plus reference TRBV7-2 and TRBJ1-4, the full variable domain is GAGVSQSPSNKVTEKGKDVELRCDPISGHTALYWYRQSLGQGLEFLIYFQGNSAPDKSGLPSDRFSAERTGGSVSTLTIQRTQQEDSAVYLCASSPQAAFHEKLFFGSGTQLSVL.

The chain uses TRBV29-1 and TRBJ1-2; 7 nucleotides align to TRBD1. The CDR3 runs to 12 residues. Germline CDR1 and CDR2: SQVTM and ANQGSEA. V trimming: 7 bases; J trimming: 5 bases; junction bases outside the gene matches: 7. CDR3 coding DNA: TGCAGCGGAGGGGACAGCGCTTATGGCTACACCTTC. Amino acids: CSGGDSAYGYTF.

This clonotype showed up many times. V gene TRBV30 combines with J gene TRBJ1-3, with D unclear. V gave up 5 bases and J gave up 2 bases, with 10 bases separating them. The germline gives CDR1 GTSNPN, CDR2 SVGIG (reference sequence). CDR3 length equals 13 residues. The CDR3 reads CAWFGDPGNTIYF. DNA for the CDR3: TGTGCCTGGTTCGGCGACCCTGGAAACACCATATATTTT. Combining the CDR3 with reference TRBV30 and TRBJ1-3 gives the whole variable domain SQTIHQWPATLVQPVGSPLSLECTVEGTSNPNLYWYRQAAGRGLQLLFYSVGIGQISSEVPQNLSASRPQDRQFILSSKKLLLSDSGFYLCAWFGDPGNTIYFGEGSWLTVV.

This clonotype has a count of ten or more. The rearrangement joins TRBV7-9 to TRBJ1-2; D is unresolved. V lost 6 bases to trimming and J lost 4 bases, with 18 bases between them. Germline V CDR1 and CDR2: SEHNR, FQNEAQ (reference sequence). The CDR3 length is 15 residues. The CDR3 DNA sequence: TGTGCCAGCAGTCCCCCCGACTTACCAGGCTATGGCTACACCTTC. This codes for CASSPPDLPGYGYTF.

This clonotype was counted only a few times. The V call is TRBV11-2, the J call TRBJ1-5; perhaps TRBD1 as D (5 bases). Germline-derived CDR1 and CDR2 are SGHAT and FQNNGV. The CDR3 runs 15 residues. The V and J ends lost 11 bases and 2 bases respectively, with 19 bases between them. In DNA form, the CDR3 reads TGTGCCGAGCGATCGGGACTCATCTGCAATCAGCCCCAGCATTTT. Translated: CAERSGLICNQPQHF.

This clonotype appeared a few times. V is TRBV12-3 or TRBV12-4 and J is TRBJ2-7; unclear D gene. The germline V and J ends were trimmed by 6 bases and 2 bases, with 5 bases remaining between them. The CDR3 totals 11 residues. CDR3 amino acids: CASRVPYEQYF. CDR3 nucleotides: TGTGCCAGCAGGGTACCCTACGAGCAGTACTTC.

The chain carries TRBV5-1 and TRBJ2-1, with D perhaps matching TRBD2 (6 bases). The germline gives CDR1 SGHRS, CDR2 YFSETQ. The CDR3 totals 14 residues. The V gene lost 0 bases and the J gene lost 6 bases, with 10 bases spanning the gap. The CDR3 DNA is TGCGCCAGCAGCTTGGCCCGGGGGTTCAATGAGCAGTTCTTC. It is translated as CASSLARGFNEQFF.

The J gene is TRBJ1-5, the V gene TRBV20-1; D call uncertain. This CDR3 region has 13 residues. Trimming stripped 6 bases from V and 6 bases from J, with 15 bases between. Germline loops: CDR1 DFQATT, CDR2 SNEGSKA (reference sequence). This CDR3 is CSAPAGFAQPQHF. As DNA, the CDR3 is TGCAGTGCCCCCGCGGGTTTCGCTCAGCCCCAGCATTTT.

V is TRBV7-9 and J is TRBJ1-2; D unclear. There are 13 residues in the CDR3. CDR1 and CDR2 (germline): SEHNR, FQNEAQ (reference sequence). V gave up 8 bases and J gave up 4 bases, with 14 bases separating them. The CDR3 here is CASGNSTIYGYTF. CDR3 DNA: TGTGCCAGCGGGAACTCGACCATCTATGGCTACACCTTC.

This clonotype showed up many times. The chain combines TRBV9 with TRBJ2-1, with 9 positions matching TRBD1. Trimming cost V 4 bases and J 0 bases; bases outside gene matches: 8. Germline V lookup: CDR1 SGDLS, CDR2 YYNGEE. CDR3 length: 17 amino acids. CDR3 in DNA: TGTGCCAGCAGCTTACAGGGGGCGCCTAGCTCCTACAATGAGCAGTTCTTC. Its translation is CASSLQGAPSSYNEQFF.

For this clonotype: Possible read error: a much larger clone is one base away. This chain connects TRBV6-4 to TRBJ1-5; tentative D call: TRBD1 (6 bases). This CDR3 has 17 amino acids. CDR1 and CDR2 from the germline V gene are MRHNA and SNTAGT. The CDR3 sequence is CAGSYSIRGANNQPQHF. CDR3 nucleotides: TGTGCCGGCAGTTACTCGATTCGGGGGGCTAACAATCAGCCCCAGCATTTT.

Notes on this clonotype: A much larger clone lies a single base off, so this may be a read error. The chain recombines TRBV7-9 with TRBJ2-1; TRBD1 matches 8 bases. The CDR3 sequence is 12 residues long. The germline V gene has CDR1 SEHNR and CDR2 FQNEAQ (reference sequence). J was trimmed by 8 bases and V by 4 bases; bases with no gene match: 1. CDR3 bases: TGTGCCAGCAGCTCGACAGGGGATGAGCAGTTCTTC. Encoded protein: CASSSTGDEQFF.

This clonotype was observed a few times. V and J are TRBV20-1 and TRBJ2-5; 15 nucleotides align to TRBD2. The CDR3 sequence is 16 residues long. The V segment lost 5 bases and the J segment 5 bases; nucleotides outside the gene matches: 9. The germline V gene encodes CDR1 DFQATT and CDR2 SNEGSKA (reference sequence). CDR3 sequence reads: CSAWTSGGAELETQYF. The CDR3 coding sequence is TGCAGTGCTTGGACTAGCGGGGGGGCGGAGTTGGAGACCCAGTACTTC.

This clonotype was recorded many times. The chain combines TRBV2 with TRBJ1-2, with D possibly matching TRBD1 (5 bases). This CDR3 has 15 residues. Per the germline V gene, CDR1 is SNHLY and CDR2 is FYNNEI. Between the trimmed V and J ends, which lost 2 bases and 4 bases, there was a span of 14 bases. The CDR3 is CASSERDGGLYGYTF. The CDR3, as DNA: TGTGCCAGCAGTGAACGGGACGGAGGACTCTATGGCTACACCTTC.

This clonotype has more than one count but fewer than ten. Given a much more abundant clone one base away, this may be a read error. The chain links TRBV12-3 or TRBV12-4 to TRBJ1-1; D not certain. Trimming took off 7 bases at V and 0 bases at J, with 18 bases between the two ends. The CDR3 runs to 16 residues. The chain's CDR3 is CASNIQESLLNTEAFF. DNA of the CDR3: TGTGCCAGCAATATTCAGGAAAGCTTACTGAACACTGAAGCTTTCTTT.

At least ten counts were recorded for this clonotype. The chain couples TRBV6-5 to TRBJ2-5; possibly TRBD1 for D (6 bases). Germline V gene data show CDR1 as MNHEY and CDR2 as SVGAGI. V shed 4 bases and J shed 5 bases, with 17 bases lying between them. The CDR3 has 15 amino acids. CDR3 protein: CASSFVRGDSETQYF. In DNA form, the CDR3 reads TGTGCCAGCAGTTTCGTCAGGGGAGACTCGGAGACCCAGTACTTC.